Each of the 7 T cell receptor beta chains below was sequenced from the same sample in a study of T cell clonality in common variable immunodeficiency. Measured with immunoSEQ multiplex PCR; TCRdb has only the in-frame clones, and not every one. The sample has 52,000 or so clones, none seen only once. Source material: peripheral blood mononuclear cells. The receptors were sampled from a person between 18 and 75 years old in good health.

Many counts were recorded for this clone. The read terminates 3 residues before the CDR3 end, so the remaining end is supplied by the germline J gene. The rearrangement joins TRBV6-2 or TRBV6-3 to TRBJ2-1; 8 bases map to TRBD1. With 0 bases clipped from V and 6 bases from J, the junction kept 4 bases outside the gene matches. Per the germline V gene, CDR1 is MNHEY and CDR2 is SVGEGT. The CDR3 runs to 15 residues. The part of the CDR3 DNA that was read is TGTGCCAGCAGTTACTCGCGGACAGGGCTCAATGAG. Encoded protein: CASSYSRTGLNE. The full CDR3 is CASSYSRTGLNEQFF.

In this sample, this clone turned up many times. Read data end 3 residues before the CDR3 end; the end is taken from the germline J gene. The genes are TRBV9 and TRBJ1-2; D is undetermined. CDR3 length: 14 amino acids. Germline CDR1 reads SGDLS; CDR2 reads YYNGEE. The sequenced CDR3 bases are TGTGCCAGCAGCTCTTCAGGAGGGCATCGAGGC. This translates into CASSSSGGHRG. In full, the CDR3 reads CASSSSGGHRGYTF.

This clone was seen many times. Read sequence stops 3 residues before the CDR3 end, and the germline J gene provides the missing end. The chain is built from TRBV7-9 and TRBJ1-2; 12 positions match TRBD1. The CDR3 totals 15 residues. Germline V lookup: CDR1 SEHNR, CDR2 FQNEAQ (reference sequence). The DNA read from the CDR3 is TGTGCCAGCAGCGTGCCGGGACAGGGGGCGCGGGGC. This translates into CASSVPGQGARG. The entire CDR3 reads CASSVPGQGARGYTF.

On this clone: The read terminates 3 residues ahead of where the CDR3 ends, so the germline J gene completes it. The rearrangement uses TRBV7-3 and TRBJ1-2, with D possibly TRBD1 on 6 matching bases. Germline V lookup: CDR1 SGHTA, CDR2 FQGTGA. This CDR3 is built from 19 residues. The DNA read from the CDR3 is TGTGCCAGCAGCTTAAAGTTTGCCGAGCGGGGGGCCGTCACAGATACC. Amino acids: CASSLKFAERGAVTDT. The full CDR3 is CASSLKFAERGAVTDTYTF. Together with reference TRBV7-3 and TRBJ1-2, the CDR3 gives the full variable domain: GAGVSQTPSNKVTEKGKYVELRCDPISGHTALYWYRQSLGQGPEFLIYFQGTGAADDSGLPNDRFFAVRPEGSVSTLKIQRTERGDSAVYLCASSLKFAERGAVTDTYTFGSGTRLTVV.

This clone was seen ten or more times. The read is 3 residues too short to cover the CDR3 end, so that end is filled in from the germline J gene. The chain employs TRBV19 and TRBJ1-2, with 8 bases that match TRBD1. Germline V CDR1 and CDR2: LNHDA, SQIVND (reference sequence). The J segment lost 3 bases and the V segment lost 4 bases, leaving 4 bases of the junction unmatched. CDR3 length: 14 residues. CDR3 in amino acids: CASSNGQGDYGYTF. The DNA read from the CDR3 is TGTGCCAGTAGTAATGGACAGGGAGACTATGGC.

In its sample, this clone was seen many times. The DNA ends 3 residues before the CDR3 does, and the rest of the CDR3 is filled in from the germline J gene. V gene TRBV5-1 combines with J gene TRBJ1-4; 8 bases line up with TRBD1. V dropped 1 base and J dropped 3; count of bases not matched to a gene: 8. This CDR3 has 17 residues. CDR1 is SGHRS and CDR2 is YFSETQ in the germline V gene. CDR3 loop: CASSLLQGARSNEKLFF. The sequenced CDR3 bases are TGCGCCAGCAGCTTGTTGCAGGGGGCGCGATCTAATGAAAAA.

The CDR3 is CASSLVGLGDNEQFF. The covered CDR3 bases are TGTGCCAGCAGCTTAGTAGGACTAGGCGACAATGAG. The chain has TRBV7-3 and TRBJ2-1; 7 positions agree with TRBD2. The read gets to within 3 residues of the CDR3 end, and the germline J gene fills in the rest. The V segment lost 2 bases and the J segment 5 bases; nucleotides outside the gene matches: 6. The germline CDR1 and CDR2 sequences are SGHTA and FQGTGA. The length of the CDR3 is 15 residues.